This entry concerns a single T cell receptor (beta chain). Antigen unknown. The data originate from a study of cytomegalovirus exposure and HLA in healthy donors. General observations from the study: TCR beta sequences reportedly predicted most subjects' HLA-A and HLA-B alleles accurately.

PCR used 60 Vbeta primers and 13 Jbeta primers. This table comes from immunoSEQ multiplex PCR, and its TCRdb copy is limited to in-frame clones, with some not included. The sample totals just over 80,000 clones. This TCR was recovered from a woman younger than 45 in good health and CMV-seronegative. The specimen was PBMCs.

In nucleotides, the CDR3 is TGTGCCAGCAGTTTATCGTTCACAGGAAAGACCCAGTACTTC. Translation: CASSLSFTGKTQYF. V gene TRBV27 combines with J gene TRBJ2-5, with D perhaps TRBD1 (5 bases). The CDR3 runs 14 residues. Germline values: CDR1 MNHEY, CDR2 SMNVEV (reference sequence). V shed 0 bases and J shed 6 bases, with 11 bases lying between them.